Here is one T cell receptor beta chain with its context. Its antigen has not been determined. No base quality information exists; no much larger clone differs at one position. From the germline V gene, CDR1 is SGHTA and CDR2 is FQGTGA. Trimming takes 1 base from V and 8 bases from J, and the germline ends sit 20 bases apart. Inclusive of the bounding cysteine and phenylalanine, the CDR3 is 16 residues long. Of the read, only the CDR3 DNA is kept; its 48 bases are in frame from base 1. The collaborating institutions used their own protocols to collect whole blood in K2EDTA tubes. For TCRbeta analysis, collaborators shipped samples as frozen whole blood, isolated PBMCs, or DNA extracted from either of those sample types. This sample was included in a study of blood T cell repertoires in COVID-19 (TCRdb year 2020). Notes on the research overall: The collaborator samples originated in the United States, Italy and Spain and spanned the acute and convalescent phases of COVID-19. The prospective study material was composed of cDNA or gDNA derived from T cells, B-cell-depleted T cells, or PBMCs. Subjects who had been exposed to COVID-19, were actively infected with it, or had recovered from it provided the deeply sampled blood TCRbeta repertoires that made up the dataset. Samples came from the ongoing ImmuneRACE study (first 160 participants) plus 1,254 subjects from 6 global collaborators. The repertoires were released in a freely available public database intended as a resource for research on the immune response to SARS-CoV-2. HLA class I and class II types, where available, came from metadata supplied by the sample provider rather than from assay-based typing. Sample metadata almost always included a de-identified subject ID, COVID-19 status, age in years and sex. The investigation overall reported the following: Clinical and demographic metadata were provided uncurated, with the amount varying by source and participant.

TCRbeta CDR3 regions were amplified from genomic DNA using the immunoSEQ Assay, a bias-controlled multiplex PCR. Per the original workflow: The number of nucleated cells in each sample was estimated by amplification of reference gene primers within the assay. To quantify the absolute abundance of each unique TCRbeta CDR3 rearrangement, sequence reads were collapsed and filtered. For each sample, productive Simpson clonality was calculated as the square root of Simpson's diversity index across productive rearrangements. TCRdb's version of the immuneACCESS table is confined to in-frame rearrangements and falls short of the full clone set. An unresolved V gene accounts for under half of the shortfall where checked; the remainder is of unknown origin. V and J calls and clone size are copied from that table; D and trimming were computed from the DNA. Across this sample there are about 82,000 clones, with 85% seen only once. 15% to 20% of the sample is taken by the ten largest.

The chain is encoded by TRBV7-3 joined to TRBJ1-2; a weak D assignment points to TRBD1 (5 bases agree). The clonotype originates from a man older than 75 with active or convalescent COVID-19. Material: peripheral blood. The sequenced DNA: TGTGCCAGCAGCTTAAGTTCCAGCTCAGGGATGGGGGGCTACACCTTC. This translates into CASSLSSSSGMGGYTF.